This TCR beta chain is drawn from a study of T cell responses to AZD1222 COVID-19 vaccine. Broader study findings: The study identified only five to seven AZD1222 recipients as seropositive at baseline. Clonal diversity may have been underestimated in mostly white British donors.

Trimming cost V 0 bases and J 7 bases, with 11 bases left between them. In germline, CDR1 is SGHKS, CDR2 YYEKEE (reference sequence). This CDR3 has 14 amino acids. To note about this clone: Its target is not known.

The assay was immunoSEQ multiplex PCR, and TCRdb's table has in-frame clones only and misses some. The repertoire holds about 120,000 clones, with 70% to 90% as singletons. The TCR was taken from an adult in good health. The chain has TRBV5-5 and TRBJ1-5, with D perhaps matching TRBD1 (5 bases). The sample consisted of peripheral blood, taken on day 0 of AZD1222 vaccination. This CDR3 is CASSLEQVRQPQHF. The CDR3 nucleotides read TGTGCCAGCAGCTTGGAACAGGTCCGCCAGCCCCAGCATTTT.